These T cell receptor beta chains were read from a single sample in a study of T cell responses to AZD1222 COVID-19 vaccine. Sequenced by immunoSEQ multiplex PCR; TCRdb stores in-frame clones only, minus some. The sample holds about 130,000 clones, around 92% seen once. The sample was peripheral blood, taken on day 0 of AZD1222 vaccination. The receptors stem from an adult in good health. Both conserved end residues are part of each CDR3. Fields, in order: clone size, J gene, CDR3 length, V gene, CDR3 protein. Clone size is not always given. Where it is, it says once, few, many or a class for expanded clones.

>-|TRBJ2-3|17|TRBV18
CASSPRIRSTSTDTQYF
>-|TRBJ1-1|16|TRBV5-8
CASSLARDRGNTEAFF
>-|TRBJ2-7|14|TRBV25-1
CASSVGPSTYEQYF
>-|TRBJ2-1|15|TRBV11-3
CASSLDGGAGNEQFF
>-|TRBJ2-2|15|TRBV5-1
CASSLSSGGTGELFF
>-|TRBJ1-2|12|TRBV30
CACQKGTDGYTF
>once|TRBJ1-1|17|TRBV14
CASSPDGYYVTNTEAFF
>-|TRBJ2-5|14|TRBV27
CAVANPKVQETQYF
>-|TRBJ1-2|14|TRBV4-3
CASSQEGGHYGYTF
>-|TRBJ1-6|18|TRBV3-1/TRBV3-2
CASSPQKGGESYNSPLHF
>-|TRBJ1-6|13|TRBV6-5
CASLPGWNSPLHF
>-|TRBJ1-5|13|TRBV7-9
CASSRLPPQPQHF
>-|TRBJ2-7|15|TRBV7-2
CASSFSGGSSYEQYF
>few|TRBJ1-2|15|TRBV6-2/TRBV6-3
CASSLDRTGDYGYTF
>-|TRBJ2-5|14|TRBV5-1
CASSTGTGQETQYF
>-|TRBJ1-2|15|TRBV4-1
CASSQAGQRIYGYTF
>few|TRBJ1-1|9|TRBV29-1
CSAGQEAFF
>-|TRBJ2-7|17|TRBV3-1/TRBV3-2
CASSLRTSGGSSYEQYF
>-|TRBJ1-6|14|TRBV18
CASSPRQLNSPLHF
>-|TRBJ2-2|12|TRBV10-3
CAISEGAGELFF
>once|TRBJ1-1|13|TRBV5-1
CASSWGEDTEAFF
>once|TRBJ1-2|13|TRBV9
CASSVDANYGYTF
>-|TRBJ2-7|11|TRBV20-1
CSARQLLEQYF
>-|TRBJ1-2|15|TRBV28
CASSKPGTGTYGYTF
>-|TRBJ2-1|12|TRBV12-3/TRBV12-4
CASSWGQAEQFF
>once|TRBJ2-5|12|TRBV6-5
CASTGGAETQYF
>few|TRBJ2-1|13|TRBV2
CASMRGLGKEQFF
>-|TRBJ1-5|14|TRBV27
CASSSEDSNQPQHF
>-|TRBJ2-1|16|TRBV24-1
CATSDPTGRSYNEQFF
>few|TRBJ1-2|13|TRBV12-3/TRBV12-4
CASSLVREYGYTF
>-|TRBJ2-7|15|TRBV7-2
CASSLAWTGSYEQYF
>-|TRBJ1-2|12|TRBV12-3/TRBV12-4
CASSLGRVGYTF
>-|TRBJ2-3|16|TRBV9
CASTQGASGLADTQYF
>-|TRBJ1-6|15|TRBV5-4
CASSLDSGSGSPLHF
>once|TRBJ1-1|11|TRBV7-6
CASSLVSEAFF
>-|TRBJ2-7|16|TRBV4-1
CASSQDYRTENYEQYF
>-|TRBJ1-3|16|TRBV15
CATSRDITPSGNTIYF
>-|TRBJ2-1|15|TRBV5-1
CASSLKRGAYNEQFF
>-|TRBJ1-1|15|TRBV6-2/TRBV6-3
CASSAGQPVNTEAFF
>-|TRBJ1-2|15|TRBV28
CASSGTGDSNYGYTF
>-|TRBJ1-5|14|TRBV19
CASSLRDNNQPQHF
>-|TRBJ1-1|15|TRBV6-5
CASSLEGGGGTEAFF
>-|TRBJ1-6|14|TRBV7-2
CASSTGRKDSPLHF
>-|TRBJ2-7|13|TRBV27
CASSRTEAYEQYF
>-|TRBJ2-7|18|TRBV15
CATSSGGPGPHSVHEQYF
>-|TRBJ2-5|14|TRBV19
CASSIGRGRETQYF
>-|TRBJ1-6|15|TRBV7-2
CASSLVPGHNSPLHF
>-|TRBJ1-1|14|TRBV19
CASSGRERGTEAFF
>few|TRBJ1-5|14|TRBV7-6
CASSLGGVNQPQHF
>-|TRBJ1-2|13|TRBV2
CASSEVGQIPYTF
>-|TRBJ1-1|15|TRBV5-1
CASSLDPGTPTEAFF
>once|TRBJ2-2|16|TRBV7-9
CASSLPLGGRTGELFF
>-|TRBJ2-3|16|TRBV1
CTSSQDEVKGTDTQYF
>-|TRBJ2-7|15|TRBV6-5
CASSYSGRGDYEQYF
>-|TRBJ1-2|13|TRBV19
CASSIRDRDGYTF